This T cell receptor (beta chain) comes out of a study of identifying expanded T cells in peripheral blood. The germline CDR1 and CDR2 sequences are ENHRY and SYGVKD. This CDR3 has 12 residues. The germline V and J ends were trimmed by 8 bases and 5 bases, with 10 bases remaining between them. TCRdb's copy holds only in-frame clones and misses some; the assay was immunoSEQ multiplex PCR. Among fewer than 110,000 clones listed, around nine tenths were seen once. This clone was picked up one time. The TCR sequence derives from a person aged 18 to 75 in good health. The rearrangement links TRBV10-3 to TRBJ1-5; D gene unclear. Sequenced material: blood. The DNA for the CDR3 is TGTGCCATCGGTGGGGTGGATCAGCCCCAGCATTTT. It encodes CAIGGVDQPQHF.